The next 15 T cell receptor beta chains were all read from a single sample in a study of T cells in Graves' hyperthyroidism and ophthalmopathy (dated by TCRdb to about 2019). The library relied on multiplex PCR. Sequencing was carried out with an Illumina HiSeq 2000. TCR beta CDR3 regions were amplified from RNA transcripts. A first-round RT-PCR of the TCR CDR3 used the HTBI primer set with the Qiagen OneStep RT-PCR kit. The public reads were run again by TCRdb, first through fastp at Q25 and then through MiXCR, and only productive beta chains were kept. Merged by CDR3 protein, the rows form single entries marked with the most common genes and DNA. The sample records some 500,000 distinct CDR3 sequences, roughly a sixth of which are singletons. The top ten constitute less than 30% of the sample. The sequencing sample was made of blood. Source of these receptors: a woman under 40 with Graves' ophthalmopathy.

This clonotype was seen repeatedly, ten times or more. The rearrangement uses TRBV20-1 and TRBJ2-7; possibly TRBD1 for D (7 bases). CDR1 DFQATT and CDR2 SNEGSKA come from the germline V gene (reference sequence). V was shortened by 6 bases and J by 4 bases, with 28 bases between the two germline ends. The CDR3 runs to 17 residues. CDR3: CSARGRDGAVKRYEQYF. The CDR3 DNA sequence: TGCAGTGCGAGGGGGCGGGATGGAGCGGTGAAACGGTACGAGCAGTACTTC.

The genes are TRBV28 and TRBJ1-6, with D possibly being TRBD1 (6 bases). This CDR3 is 14 amino acids long. From germline, CDR1 is MDHEN and CDR2 SYDVKM. V lost 5 bases and J lost 10, with 15 bases in between. The CDR3 nucleotides read TGTGCCAGCAGTGGTTTCGGGAGGGGGTCACCCCTCCACTTT. Its protein product is CASSGFGRGSPLHF.

The sample holds a few counts of this clonotype. The junction departs from the called germline gene at one end, perhaps through a read error. The chain joins TRBV3-1 to TRBJ2-2, with D perhaps TRBD2 (5 bases). CDR1 LGHDT and CDR2 YNNKEL come from the germline V gene (reference sequence). The CDR3 is 16 amino acids. In DNA form, the CDR3 reads TGTGCCAGCAGCCAACTCTTCGACCAAGGCACCGGGGAGCCGTTTTTT. It translates to CASSQLFDQGTGEPFF.

This clonotype was observed many times. The chain carries TRBV11-2 and TRBJ2-1; D unclear. Trimming pared 1 base from V and 9 bases from J, leaving 16 bases between. Germline CDR1 and CDR2: SGHAT and FQNNGV. There are 15 residues in the CDR3. The DNA of the CDR3 is TGTGCCAGCAGCTTAGTCGGCAAGCCCCTGGGTGAGCAGTTCTTC. Its protein is CASSLVGKPLGEQFF.

The chain uses TRBV20-1 and TRBJ2-5; D remains unclear. V dropped 2 bases and J dropped 4 bases, with 11 bases sitting between them. CDR1 DFQATT and CDR2 SNEGSKA come from the germline V gene (reference sequence). The CDR3 runs to 13 residues. The CDR3 reads CSARHGLGETQYF. CDR3 in DNA: TGCAGTGCTAGACACGGGCTAGGAGAGACCCAGTACTTC.

This clonotype was observed many times. V and J are TRBV6-2 or TRBV6-3 and TRBJ2-4, with TRBD2 as a possible D gene (6 bases). The CDR3 loop spans 14 amino acids. Trimming took off 6 bases at V and 2 bases at J, with 11 bases between the two ends. Germline V gives CDR1 MNHEY, CDR2 SVGEGT. For the CDR3, the DNA is TGTGCCAGCAGGGAGGGAGGACCCAAAAACATTCAGTACTTC. This encodes CASREGGPKNIQYF.

This clonotype was detected ten times or more. The chain has TRBV29-1 and TRBJ2-5; 7 nucleotides align to TRBD1. Germline assignment: CDR1 SQVTM and CDR2 ANQGSEA. Losses at the gene ends were 0 bases for V and 3 bases for J; bases not matched to a gene: 10. The CDR3 sequence is 16 residues long. This CDR3 is CSVEDANKGTEETQYF. In DNA, the CDR3 is TGCAGCGTTGAAGATGCGAACAAGGGGACAGAAGAGACCCAGTACTTC.

The V gene is TRBV27, the J gene TRBJ2-3; TRBD1 matches at 10 bases. The CDR3 is 14 amino acids. Germline V gene sequence: CDR1 MNHEY, CDR2 SMNVEV (reference sequence). V was pared by 6 bases and J by 6 bases, with 6 bases of the junction left unmatched. As DNA, the CDR3 is TGTGCCAGCAGGAGACAGGGGGCATCGGATACGCAGTATTTT. Residues: CASRRQGASDTQYF.

This clonotype was detected only a few times. The chain uses TRBV5-1 and TRBJ2-2; 7 nucleotides align to TRBD1. The V and J ends lost 3 bases and 6 bases, in that order; junction bases with no gene match: 8. The CDR3 loop spans 15 amino acids. CDR1 and CDR2 from the germline V gene are SGHRS and YFSETQ. Here the CDR3 DNA reads TGCGCCAGCAGCTCAAACCGACAGGGTTCCGGGGAGCTGTTTTTT. It specifies CASSSNRQGSGELFF.

Only a few counts were recorded for this clonotype. V gene TRBV10-3 combines with J gene TRBJ1-3; D possibly corresponds to TRBD1 (5 bases). Trimming shortened V by 7 bases and J by 0 bases, and 19 bases separated the two germline ends. Germline CDR1 reads ENHRY; CDR2 reads SYGVKD. The CDR3 has 17 residues. The DNA of the CDR3 is TGTGCCATCACGAATGACGGGACCTTAATCTCTGGAAACACCATATATTTT. Protein: CAITNDGTLISGNTIYF.

In its sample, this clonotype was seen many times. The rearrangement joins TRBV11-3 to TRBJ2-1; D not resolved. Trimming pared 5 bases from V and 8 bases from J, leaving 13 bases between. The CDR3 length is 13 residues. Germline lookup yields CDR1 SGHNT and CDR2 YENEEA. This chain's CDR3 is CASSGRAPYEQFF. For the CDR3, the DNA is TGTGCCAGCAGCGGCCGGGCCCCATATGAGCAGTTCTTC.

This clonotype was detected only a few times. The CDR3 protein is CSAATSGASYEQYF. The CDR3 DNA reads TGCAGTGCAGCTACTAGCGGAGCTTCCTACGAGCAGTACTTC. The chain carries TRBV20-1 and TRBJ2-7, with 8 bases identical to TRBD2. J was trimmed by 1 base and V by 6 bases; bases with no gene match: 8. This CDR3 comprises 14 residues. The V gene's germline CDR1 is DFQATT and CDR2 SNEGSKA (reference sequence).

This clonotype was seen at least ten times. The rearrangement joins TRBV28 to TRBJ2-6; 7 nucleotides match TRBD2. Germline loops: CDR1 MDHEN, CDR2 SYDVKM. This CDR3 is 16 amino acids long. The V gene end was trimmed by 3 bases and the J gene end by 0 bases; junction bases not matched to a gene: 2. The CDR3 bases are TGTGCCAGCAGTTTCTGGACTAGCTCTGGGGCCAACGTCCTGACTTTC. This codes for CASSFWTSSGANVLTF.

Regarding this clonotype: It may be a read error: a sequence one base away is much more abundant. The chain couples TRBV20-1 to TRBJ2-7; 9 bases match TRBD2. The CDR3 totals 13 residues. Germline V gives CDR1 DFQATT, CDR2 SNEGSKA (reference sequence). Losses at the gene ends were 5 bases for V and 9 bases for J; bases not matched to a gene: 11. Written as DNA, the CDR3 is TGCAGTGCTCTCTCCGGCGGGAGGGGCGGGCAGTACTTC. Translation gives CSALSGGRGGQYF.

This clonotype occurred a few times. V usage is TRBV5-5 and J usage is TRBJ2-5; no firm D call. The CDR3 runs 15 residues. Germline assignment: CDR1 SGHKS and CDR2 YYEKEE (reference sequence). Trimming pared 0 bases from V and 1 base from J, leaving 10 bases between. CDR3 in amino acids: CASSLASGPQETQYF. CDR3 nucleotide sequence: TGTGCCAGCAGCTTGGCTTCGGGTCCCCAAGAGACCCAGTACTTC.